Included here is one T cell receptor beta chain sequence, with context. Its antigen is still unknown. No clone much larger than this one lies a single base away; base qualities are absent. This entry is derived from a study of T cells in narcolepsy (dated by TCRdb to 2016 to 2019). About the investigation overall: Patients with narcolepsy type 1 or type 2 (NT1, NT2) were enrolled in the study together with healthy control donors. Autoreactive T cells targeting hypocretin neuron self-antigens (hypocretin, TRIB2) were sought in narcolepsy patients, and TCR Vbeta sequencing was used to track clonotypes in blood and CSF. Findings and caveats that apply to the study as a whole: Numbers of sequenced blood memory CD4+ clonotypes were comparable, averaging roughly 40,000 in patients and roughly 32,000 in controls. Plots comparing CSF and blood CD4+ T cell clonotypes from the same patient highlighted HCRT-specific and TRIB2-specific autoreactive clonotypes. Autoreactive clonotypes were reported to be detected serially in the blood of the same patients and of different patients, but not in the blood of healthy controls. Certain blood memory CD4+ repertoires from patients and controls had no sequences that matched autoreactive T cell clones.

CDR1 MNHEY and CDR2 SMNVEV were looked up in the germline V gene (reference sequence). V and J lose 8 bases and 7 bases, and a span of 12 bases separates them. The CDR3 holds 11 amino acids from the cysteine to the phenylalanine. Only the CDR3 region is kept as DNA, spanning 33 bases read in frame from base 1. Receptor amplification or capture employed the immunoSEQ multiplex PCR assay. As stored in TCRdb, this immuneACCESS dataset retains in-frame rearrangements with V and J assigned. A fraction of the clones does not appear; measured against another copy, unresolved V genes explain less than half of the discrepancy, and the remainder lacks a known reason. Across this sample there are approximately 25,000 clones, with 60% to 85% seen only once. The ten largest clones represent roughly 6.6% of the sample. For TCR Vbeta sequencing, memory CD4+ T cells were sorted ex vivo from the peripheral blood of narcolepsy patients and healthy controls.

The sequence joins TRBV27 to TRBJ2-7; the D gene is not confidently resolved. The sequencing input was memory (CD45RA-) CD4+ T cells from blood. What this sample's cell subset or site label stands for: memory T cells sorted ex vivo from peripheral blood. The sequence was obtained from a human donor in good health. The CDR3 corresponds to CASGNLGEQYF. The base sequence is TGTGCCAGCGGCAACTTGGGGGAGCAGTACTTC.